The entry below gives a single T cell receptor beta chain sequence along with its context. This record comes from a study of low-dose radiotherapy and immunotherapy resistance in tumors. In the study overall: The treatment that patients received was intravenous nivolumab 240 mg every two weeks plus ipilimumab 1 mg/kg every six weeks.

The CDR3 sequence is 11 residues long. TRAV- and TRBV-specific primers primed first-strand cDNA, covering alpha and beta chains. TCRs were put through 20 to 25 PCR cycles of amplification with Phusion. A constant-region primer and the V-primer adapter served as the primer pair. TCRdb re-called the reads through MiXCR, storing one row per CDR3 protein. The data show several thousand distinct CDR3 sequences, 60% to 85% seen once. The gene calls are TRBV21-1 and TRBJ2-1; no check of the table's D call, TRBD1, against the DNA was made. TRBV21-1 is termed a pseudogene. The source of this sequence is a human donor with advanced metastatic prostate, ovarian, gallbladder or colorectal cancer (not recorded which). This table probably holds off-target reads from a library built for another chain. The CDR3, as DNA: TGTGCCAGCAGCGGGGACAGGGGGCCGTTCTTC. The encoded protein is CASSGDRGPFF.